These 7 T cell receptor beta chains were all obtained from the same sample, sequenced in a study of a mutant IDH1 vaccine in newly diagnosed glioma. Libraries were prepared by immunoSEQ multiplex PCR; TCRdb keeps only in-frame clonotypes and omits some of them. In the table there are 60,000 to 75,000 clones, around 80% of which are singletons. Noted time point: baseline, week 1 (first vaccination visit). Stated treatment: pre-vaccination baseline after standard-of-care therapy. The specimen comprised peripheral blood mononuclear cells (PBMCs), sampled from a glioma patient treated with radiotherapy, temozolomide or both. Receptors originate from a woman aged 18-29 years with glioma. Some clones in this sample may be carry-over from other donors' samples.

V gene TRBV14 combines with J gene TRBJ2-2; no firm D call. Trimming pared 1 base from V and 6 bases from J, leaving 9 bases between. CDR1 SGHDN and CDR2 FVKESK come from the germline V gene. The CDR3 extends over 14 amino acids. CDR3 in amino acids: CASSQVVGPGELFF. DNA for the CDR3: TGTGCCAGCAGCCAAGTAGTAGGGCCCGGGGAGCTGTTTTTT.

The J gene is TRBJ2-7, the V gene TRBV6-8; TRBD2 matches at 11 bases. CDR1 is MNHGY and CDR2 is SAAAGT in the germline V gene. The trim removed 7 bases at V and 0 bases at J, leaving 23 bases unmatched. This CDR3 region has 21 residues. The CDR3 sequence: CASTCSPGQGTSGSLSYEQYF. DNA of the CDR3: TGTGCCAGCACCTGCTCCCCGGGACAGGGTACTAGCGGGAGCCTCTCCTACGAGCAGTACTTC.

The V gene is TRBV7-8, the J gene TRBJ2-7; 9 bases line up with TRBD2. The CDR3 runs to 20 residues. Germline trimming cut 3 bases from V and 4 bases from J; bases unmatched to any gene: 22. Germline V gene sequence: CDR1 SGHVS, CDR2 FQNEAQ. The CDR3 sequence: CASSFLRLAGRTTSSYEQYF. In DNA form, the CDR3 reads TGTGCCAGCAGCTTCTTACGGCTAGCGGGAAGAACAACGTCATCATACGAGCAGTACTTC.

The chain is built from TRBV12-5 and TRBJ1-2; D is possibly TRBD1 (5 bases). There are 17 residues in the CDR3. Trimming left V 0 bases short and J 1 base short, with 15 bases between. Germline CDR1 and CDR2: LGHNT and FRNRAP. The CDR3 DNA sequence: TGTGCTAGTGGTTTGGTAATAGAGGCAGGGTTTAACTATGGCTACACCTTC. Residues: CASGLVIEAGFNYGYTF.

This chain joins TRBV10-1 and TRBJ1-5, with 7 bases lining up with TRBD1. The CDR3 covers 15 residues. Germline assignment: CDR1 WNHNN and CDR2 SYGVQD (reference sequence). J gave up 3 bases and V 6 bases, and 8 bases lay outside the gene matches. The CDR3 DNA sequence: TGCGCCAGCAGCCACAGGGGTTGGGACAATCAGCCCCAGCATTTT. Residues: CASSHRGWDNQPQHF.

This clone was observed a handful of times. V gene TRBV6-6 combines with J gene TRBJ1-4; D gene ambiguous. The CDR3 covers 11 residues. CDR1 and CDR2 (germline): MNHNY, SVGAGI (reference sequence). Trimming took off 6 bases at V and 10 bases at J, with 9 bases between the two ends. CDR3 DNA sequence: TGTGCCAGCAGCACAGAGGGAAAACTGTTTTTT. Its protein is CASSTEGKLFF.

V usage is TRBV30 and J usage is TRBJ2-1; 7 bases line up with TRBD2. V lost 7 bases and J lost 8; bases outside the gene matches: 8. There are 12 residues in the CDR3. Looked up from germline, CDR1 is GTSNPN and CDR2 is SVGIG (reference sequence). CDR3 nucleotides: TGTGCCTACCAGCGGGAAGGGGATGAGCAGTTCTTC. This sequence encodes CAYQREGDEQFF.